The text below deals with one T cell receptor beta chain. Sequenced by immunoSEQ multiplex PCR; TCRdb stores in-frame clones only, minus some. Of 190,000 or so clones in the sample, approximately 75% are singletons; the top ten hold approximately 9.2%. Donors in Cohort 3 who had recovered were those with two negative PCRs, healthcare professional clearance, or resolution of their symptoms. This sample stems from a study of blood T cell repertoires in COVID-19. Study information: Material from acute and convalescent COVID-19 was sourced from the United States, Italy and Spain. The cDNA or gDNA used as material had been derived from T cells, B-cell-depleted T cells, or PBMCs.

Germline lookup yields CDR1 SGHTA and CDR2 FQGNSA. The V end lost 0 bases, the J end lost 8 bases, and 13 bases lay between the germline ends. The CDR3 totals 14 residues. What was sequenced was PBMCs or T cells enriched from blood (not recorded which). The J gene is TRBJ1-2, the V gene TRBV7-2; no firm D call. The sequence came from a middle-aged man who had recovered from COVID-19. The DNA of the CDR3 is TGTGCCAGCAGCTTAGCTGCAAAAACTTGGGGCTACACCTTC. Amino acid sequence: CASSLAAKTWGYTF.